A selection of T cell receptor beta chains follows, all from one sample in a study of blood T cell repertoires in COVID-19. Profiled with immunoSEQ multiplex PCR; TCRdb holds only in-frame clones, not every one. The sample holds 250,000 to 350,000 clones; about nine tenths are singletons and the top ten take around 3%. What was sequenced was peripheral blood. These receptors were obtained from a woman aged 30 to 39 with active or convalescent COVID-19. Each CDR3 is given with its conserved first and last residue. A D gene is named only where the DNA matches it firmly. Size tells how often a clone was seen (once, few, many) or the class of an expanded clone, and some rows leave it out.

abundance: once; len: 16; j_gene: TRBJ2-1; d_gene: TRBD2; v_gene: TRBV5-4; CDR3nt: TGTGCCAGCAGCTTGCTTGGGCTAGCGGACCACAATGAGCAGTTCTTC; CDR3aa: CASSLLGLADHNEQFF
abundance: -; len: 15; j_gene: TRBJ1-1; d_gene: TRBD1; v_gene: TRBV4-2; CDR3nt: TGTGCCAGCAGCCAAGACGGACAGGGAGGAACTGAAGCTTTCTTT; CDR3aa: CASSQDGQGGTEAFF
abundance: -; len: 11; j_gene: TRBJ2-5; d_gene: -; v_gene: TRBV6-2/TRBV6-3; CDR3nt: TGTGCCAGCAGTTACTCTGCGGCCCAGTACTTC; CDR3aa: CASSYSAAQYF
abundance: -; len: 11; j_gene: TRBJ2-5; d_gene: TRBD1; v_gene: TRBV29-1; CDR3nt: TGCAGCGTTGATAAGGGGGCGACCCAGTACTTC; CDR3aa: CSVDKGATQYF
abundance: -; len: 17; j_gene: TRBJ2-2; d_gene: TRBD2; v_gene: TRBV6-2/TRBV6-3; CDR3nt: TGTGCCAGCAGTTACTCGCCTAGCGGGGGTAACACCGGGGAGCTGTTTTTT; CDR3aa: CASSYSPSGGNTGELFF
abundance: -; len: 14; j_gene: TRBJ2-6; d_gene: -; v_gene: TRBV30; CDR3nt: TGTGCCTGGAATGGACTAACTGGGGCCAACGTCCTGACTTTC; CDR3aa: CAWNGLTGANVLTF
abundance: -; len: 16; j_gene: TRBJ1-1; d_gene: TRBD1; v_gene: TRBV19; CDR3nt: TGTGCCAGTTCAGCAAGGACAGGGGCCTTCCACACTGAAGCTTTCTTT; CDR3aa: CASSARTGAFHTEAFF
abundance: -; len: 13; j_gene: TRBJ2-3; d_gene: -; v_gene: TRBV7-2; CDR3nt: TGTGCCAGCAGCTTAGTAAGACAGGATACGCAGTATTTT; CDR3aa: CASSLVRQDTQYF
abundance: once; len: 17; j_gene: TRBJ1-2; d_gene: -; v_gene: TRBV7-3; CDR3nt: TGTGCCAGCAGCTTAATGCAAGACAGACCTCCCGTCTGCGGCTACACCTTC; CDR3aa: CASSLMQDRPPVCGYTF
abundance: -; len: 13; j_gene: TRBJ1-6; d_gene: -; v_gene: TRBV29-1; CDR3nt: TGCAGCGTTGGAACAGGCGGGGATTCACCCCTCCACTTT; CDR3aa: CSVGTGGDSPLHF
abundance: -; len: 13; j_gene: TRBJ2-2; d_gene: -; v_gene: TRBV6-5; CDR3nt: TGTGCCAGCAGTTATTTGGCCTCCGGGGAGCTGTTTTTT; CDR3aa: CASSYLASGELFF
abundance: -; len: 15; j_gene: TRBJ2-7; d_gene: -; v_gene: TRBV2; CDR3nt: TGTGCCAGCCTCAAGGAGGGAACCCGCGTTGGCGAGCAGTACTTC; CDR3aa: CASLKEGTRVGEQYF
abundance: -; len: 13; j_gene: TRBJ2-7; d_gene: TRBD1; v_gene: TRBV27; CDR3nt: TGTGCCAGCAGTTACAGGGGTGCCTACGAGCAGTACTTC; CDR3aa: CASSYRGAYEQYF
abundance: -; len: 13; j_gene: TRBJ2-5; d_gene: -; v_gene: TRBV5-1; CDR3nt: TGCGCCAGCAGCCGGGACTCTCAAGAGACCCAGTACTTC; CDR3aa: CASSRDSQETQYF
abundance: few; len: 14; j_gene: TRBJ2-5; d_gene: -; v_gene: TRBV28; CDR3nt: TGTGCCAGCAGTCTTTTACAGGGTTGGGAGACCCAGTACTTC; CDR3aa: CASSLLQGWETQYF
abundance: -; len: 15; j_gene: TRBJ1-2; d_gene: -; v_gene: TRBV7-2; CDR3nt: TGTGCCAGCAGCTTAGACCCGATCAGGGTGATTGGCTACACCTTC; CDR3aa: CASSLDPIRVIGYTF
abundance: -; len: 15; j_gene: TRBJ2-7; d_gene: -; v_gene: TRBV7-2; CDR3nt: TGTGCCAGCAGCTTATCCTTAAACAGGGACTACGAGCAGTACTTC; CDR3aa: CASSLSLNRDYEQYF
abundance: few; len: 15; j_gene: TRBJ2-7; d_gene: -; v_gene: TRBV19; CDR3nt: TGTGCCAGTAGTATAAAAGGGGCGGACCCCTACGAGCAGTACTTC; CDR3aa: CASSIKGADPYEQYF
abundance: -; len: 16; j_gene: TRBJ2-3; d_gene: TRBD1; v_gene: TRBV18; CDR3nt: TGTGCCAGCTCATTTTACAGGGGGCGAGACACAGATACGCAGTATTTT; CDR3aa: CASSFYRGRDTDTQYF
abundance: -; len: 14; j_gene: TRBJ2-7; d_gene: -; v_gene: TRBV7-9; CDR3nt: TGTGCCAGCAGCTTAGGAGGCGTGTCCTACGAGCAGTACTTC; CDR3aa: CASSLGGVSYEQYF
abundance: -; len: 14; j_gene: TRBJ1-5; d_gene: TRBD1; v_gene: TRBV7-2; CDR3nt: TGTGCCAGCAGCGAGGGACAGGGCGGACAGCCCCAGCATTTT; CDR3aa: CASSEGQGGQPQHF
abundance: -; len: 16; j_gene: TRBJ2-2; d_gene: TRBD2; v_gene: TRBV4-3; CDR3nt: TGCGCCAGCAGCCAAGCACTAGCGGGGGGCACCGGGGAGCTGTTTTTT; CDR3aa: CASSQALAGGTGELFF
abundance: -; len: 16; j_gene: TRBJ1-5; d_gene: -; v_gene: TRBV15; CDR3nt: TGTGCCACCAGCAGAGATCTGGGGCAGAGCAATCAGCCCCAGCATTTT; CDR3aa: CATSRDLGQSNQPQHF
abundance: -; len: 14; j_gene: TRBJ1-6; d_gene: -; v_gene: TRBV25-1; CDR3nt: TGTGCCAGCAGTGAAGGGCGGGGGGGACCTTCCCTCCACTTT; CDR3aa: CASSEGRGGPSLHF
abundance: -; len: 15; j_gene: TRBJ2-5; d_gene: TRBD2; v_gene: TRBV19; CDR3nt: TGTGCCAGTTCAAAGACCGGGACTAGTGCCGAGACCCAGTACTTC; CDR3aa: CASSKTGTSAETQYF
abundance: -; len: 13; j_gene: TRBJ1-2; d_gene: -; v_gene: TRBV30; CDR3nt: TGTGCCTGGAGTCCAGGGATTAACTATGGCTACACCTTC; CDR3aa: CAWSPGINYGYTF
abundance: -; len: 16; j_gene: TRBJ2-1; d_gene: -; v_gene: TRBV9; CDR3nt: TGTGCCAGCAGCGACGCCGGGACTTCCCCCTACAATGAGCAGTTCTTC; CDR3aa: CASSDAGTSPYNEQFF
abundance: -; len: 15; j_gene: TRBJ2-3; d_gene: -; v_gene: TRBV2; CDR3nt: TGTGCCAGCAGTGGGACTATTACTAGCACAGATACGCAGTATTTT; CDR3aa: CASSGTITSTDTQYF
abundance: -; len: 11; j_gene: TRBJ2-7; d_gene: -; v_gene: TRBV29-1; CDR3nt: TGCAGCGTCTCGGACAGCTACGAGCAGTACTTC; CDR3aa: CSVSDSYEQYF
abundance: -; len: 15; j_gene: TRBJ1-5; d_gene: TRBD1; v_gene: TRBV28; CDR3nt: TGTGCCAGCAGTTCTACAGGGGGCGCAGATCAGCCCCAGCATTTT; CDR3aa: CASSSTGGADQPQHF
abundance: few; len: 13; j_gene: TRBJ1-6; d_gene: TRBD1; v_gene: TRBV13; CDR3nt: TGTGCCAGCAGCTGGGGGGGACAGGACCTTCTCCACTTT; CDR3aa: CASSWGGQDLLHF
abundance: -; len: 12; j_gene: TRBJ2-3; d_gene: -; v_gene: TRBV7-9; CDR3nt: TGTGCCAGCAGCCCAACGGACATCGCGGCGTATTTT; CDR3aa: CASSPTDIAAYF
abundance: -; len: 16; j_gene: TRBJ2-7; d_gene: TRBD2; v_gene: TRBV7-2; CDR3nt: TGTGCCAGCAGCTTAGCGGGCGGGGGGACCTCCTACGAGCAGTACTTC; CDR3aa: CASSLAGGGTSYEQYF
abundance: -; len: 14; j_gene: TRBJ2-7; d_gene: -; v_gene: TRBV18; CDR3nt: TGTGCCAGCTCACCGGCAGGGCGACCCTACGAGCAGTACTTC; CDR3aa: CASSPAGRPYEQYF
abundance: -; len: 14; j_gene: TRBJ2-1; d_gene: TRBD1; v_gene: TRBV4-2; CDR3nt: TGTGCCAGCAGCCCGGGACAGGGTGTAGGTGAGCAGTTCTTC; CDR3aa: CASSPGQGVGEQFF
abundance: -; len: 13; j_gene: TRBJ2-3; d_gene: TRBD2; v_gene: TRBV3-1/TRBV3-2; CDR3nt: TGTGCCAGCAGCCAGGCCGGGGGGGATACGCAGTATTTT; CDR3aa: CASSQAGGDTQYF
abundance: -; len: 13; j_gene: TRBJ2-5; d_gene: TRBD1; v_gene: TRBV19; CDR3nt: TGTGCCAGTAGCGGGACAGACAAAGAGACCCAGTACTTC; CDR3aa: CASSGTDKETQYF
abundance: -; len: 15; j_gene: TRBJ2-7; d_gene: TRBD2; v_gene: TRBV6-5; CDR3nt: TGTGCCAGCAAGACTAGCGGGGGCTTTGGCTACGAGCAGTACTTC; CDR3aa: CASKTSGGFGYEQYF
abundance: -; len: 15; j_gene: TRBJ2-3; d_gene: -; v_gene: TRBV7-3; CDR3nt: TGTGCCAGCAGCTCGACTTCTTCTAGCACAGATACGCAGTATTTT; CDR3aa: CASSSTSSSTDTQYF
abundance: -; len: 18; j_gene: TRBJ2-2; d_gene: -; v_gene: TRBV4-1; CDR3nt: TGCGCCAGCAGCCACCCCAAAGAGGGGGGGGCCGGAACCGGGGAGCTGTTTTTT; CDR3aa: CASSHPKEGGAGTGELFF
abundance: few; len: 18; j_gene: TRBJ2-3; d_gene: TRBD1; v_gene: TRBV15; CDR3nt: TGTGCCACCAGCAGAGATGTAAGGGGGCGACTCAGCACAGATACGCAGTATTTT; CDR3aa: CATSRDVRGRLSTDTQYF
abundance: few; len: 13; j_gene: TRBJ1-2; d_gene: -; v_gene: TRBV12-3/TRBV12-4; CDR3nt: TGTGCCATTCTCCAGGGCCCGGGCTATGGCTACACCTTC; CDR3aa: CAILQGPGYGYTF
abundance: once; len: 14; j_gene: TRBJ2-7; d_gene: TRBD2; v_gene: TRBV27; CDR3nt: TGTGCCAGCAGGGGTAGCGGGGGCTCCTACGAGCAGTACTTC; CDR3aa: CASRGSGGSYEQYF
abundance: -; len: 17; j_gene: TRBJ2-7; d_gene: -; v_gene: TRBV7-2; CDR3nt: TGTGCCAGCAGCTTCGCCGGGGGACGGCAGGGGGGATACGAGCAGTACTTC; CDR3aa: CASSFAGGRQGGYEQYF
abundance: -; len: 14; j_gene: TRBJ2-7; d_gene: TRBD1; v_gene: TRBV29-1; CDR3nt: TGCAGCGTTGTAGGGGGCGCAGACTCCTACGAGCAGTACTTC; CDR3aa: CSVVGGADSYEQYF
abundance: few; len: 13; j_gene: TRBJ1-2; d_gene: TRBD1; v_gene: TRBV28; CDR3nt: TGTGCCAGCAGTTTGGGGACAGGGAATGGCTACACCTTC; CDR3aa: CASSLGTGNGYTF
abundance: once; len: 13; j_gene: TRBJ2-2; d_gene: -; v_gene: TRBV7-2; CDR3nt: TGTGCCAGCAGCCGTGACTACACCGGGGAGCTGTTTTTT; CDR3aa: CASSRDYTGELFF
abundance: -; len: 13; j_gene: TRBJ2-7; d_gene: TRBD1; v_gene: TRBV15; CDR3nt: TGTGCCACCAGCAGGGACAGGGGATACGAGCAGTACTTC; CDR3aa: CATSRDRGYEQYF
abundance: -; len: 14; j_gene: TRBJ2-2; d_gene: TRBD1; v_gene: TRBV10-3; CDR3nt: TGTGCCATCAGAGGAACAGGGGGAACCGGGGAGCTGTTTTTT; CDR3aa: CAIRGTGGTGELFF
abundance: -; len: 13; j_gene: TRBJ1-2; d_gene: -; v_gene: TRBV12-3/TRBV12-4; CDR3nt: TGTGCCAGCAGTTTAAGCAAAAGGGGGGGCTACACCTTC; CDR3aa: CASSLSKRGGYTF